A selection of T cell receptor beta chains follows, all from one sample in a study of shared clonotypes between healthy human individuals. TCRdb's table, derived via immunoSEQ multiplex PCR, lists solely in-frame clones and lacks some. The repertoire holds roughly 2.2 million clones, with 85% to 95% as singletons. What was sequenced was naive CD4+ T cells from PBMCs. The receptors were sampled from a man between 18 and 29 years old in good health. Some clones in this sample may be carry-over from other donors' samples. Each CDR3 is given with its conserved first and last residue. Fields, in order: clone size, D gene, J gene, V gene, CDR3 DNA, CDR3 protein. D genes are given only for firm matches. Rows give clone size only sometimes, using once, few, many, or a class for an expanded clone.

abundance: NA
d_gene: TRBD1
j_gene: TRBJ1-5
v_gene: TRBV6-1
CDR3nt: TGTGCCAGCAGTGGCGGACAGGGTCATAGCAATCAGCCCCAGCATTTT
CDR3aa: CASSGGQGHSNQPQHF

abundance: NA
d_gene: TRBD1
j_gene: TRBJ2-3
v_gene: TRBV6-5
CDR3nt: TGTGCCAGCAGTTACACGGACAGGGCAGATACGCAGTATTTT
CDR3aa: CASSYTDRADTQYF

abundance: NA
d_gene: NA
j_gene: TRBJ1-4
v_gene: TRBV7-9
CDR3nt: TGTGCCAGCAGCTTCGACAGTATTGAAAAACTGTTTTTT
CDR3aa: CASSFDSIEKLFF

abundance: few
d_gene: NA
j_gene: TRBJ1-2
v_gene: TRBV2
CDR3nt: TGTGCCAGCATGCAAGCTAACTATGGCTACACCTTC
CDR3aa: CASMQANYGYTF

abundance: NA
d_gene: NA
j_gene: TRBJ2-2
v_gene: TRBV2
CDR3nt: TGTGCCAGTCAGATCAACACCGGGGAGCTGTTTTTT
CDR3aa: CASQINTGELFF

abundance: NA
d_gene: TRBD2
j_gene: TRBJ2-2
v_gene: TRBV5-4
CDR3nt: TGTGCCAGCAGCTCCGACGGGACTAGCGGGAGGGCCCGGGCCGGGGAGCTGTTTTTT
CDR3aa: CASSSDGTSGRARAGELFF

abundance: once
d_gene: TRBD2
j_gene: TRBJ2-5
v_gene: TRBV27
CDR3nt: TGTGCCGGGAAAAAAAGTGGACGAGCGGGGGGGTACCAAGAGACCCAGTACTTC
CDR3aa: CAGKKSGRAGGYQETQYF

abundance: NA
d_gene: NA
j_gene: TRBJ2-7
v_gene: TRBV5-1
CDR3nt: TGCGCCAGCAGCCCTCCGGGGAGGACATACGAGCAGTACTTC
CDR3aa: CASSPPGRTYEQYF

abundance: once
d_gene: TRBD2
j_gene: TRBJ2-1
v_gene: TRBV6-1
CDR3nt: TGTGCCAGCACACTAGCGGGGAACAATGAGCAGTTCTTC
CDR3aa: CASTLAGNNEQFF

abundance: NA
d_gene: TRBD1
j_gene: TRBJ2-5
v_gene: TRBV5-4
CDR3nt: TGTGCCAGCAGCTACCAGGGGGTCCCGGAGACCCAGTACTTC
CDR3aa: CASSYQGVPETQYF

abundance: NA
d_gene: TRBD1
j_gene: TRBJ1-2
v_gene: TRBV28
CDR3nt: TGTGCCAGCGGTCGACAGGGCCTCCCGGGATCCTACACCTTC
CDR3aa: CASGRQGLPGSYTF

abundance: NA
d_gene: NA
j_gene: TRBJ1-2
v_gene: TRBV28
CDR3nt: TGTGCCAGCAGTTTTCAGGGTTTCGCCCAATATGGCTACACCTTC
CDR3aa: CASSFQGFAQYGYTF

abundance: NA
d_gene: NA
j_gene: TRBJ2-2
v_gene: TRBV5-1
CDR3nt: TGCGCCAGCAGCTTGGGCCATTTAAGGACCGGGGAGCTGTTTTTT
CDR3aa: CASSLGHLRTGELFF

abundance: NA
d_gene: NA
j_gene: TRBJ2-7
v_gene: TRBV5-1
CDR3nt: TGCGCCAGCAGCCTTACTTCGACCTACGAGCAGTACTTC
CDR3aa: CASSLTSTYEQYF